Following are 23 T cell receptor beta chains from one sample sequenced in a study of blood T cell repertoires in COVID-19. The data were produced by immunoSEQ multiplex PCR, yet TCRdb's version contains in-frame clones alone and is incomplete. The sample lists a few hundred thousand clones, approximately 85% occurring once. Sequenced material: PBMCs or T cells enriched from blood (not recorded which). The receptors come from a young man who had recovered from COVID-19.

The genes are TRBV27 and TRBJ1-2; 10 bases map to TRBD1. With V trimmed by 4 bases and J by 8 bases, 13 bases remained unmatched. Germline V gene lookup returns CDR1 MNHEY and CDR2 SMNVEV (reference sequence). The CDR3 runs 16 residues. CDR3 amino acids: CASSSGTGAQRRGYTF. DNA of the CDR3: TGTGCCAGCAGTTCCGGGACAGGGGCTCAGAGGAGAGGCTACACCTTC.

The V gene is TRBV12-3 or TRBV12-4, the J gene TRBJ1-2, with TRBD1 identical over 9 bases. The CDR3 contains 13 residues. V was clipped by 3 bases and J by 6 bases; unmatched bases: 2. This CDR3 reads CASSLGTGNGYTF. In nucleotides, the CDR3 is TGTGCCAGCAGTTTGGGGACAGGGAATGGCTACACCTTC.

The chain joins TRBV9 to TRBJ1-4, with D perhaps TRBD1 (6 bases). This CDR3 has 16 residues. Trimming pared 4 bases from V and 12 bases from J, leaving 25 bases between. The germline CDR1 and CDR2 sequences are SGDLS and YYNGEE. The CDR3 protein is CASSPLGQTSTTELFF. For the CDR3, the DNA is TGTGCCAGCAGCCCACTAGGACAGACTTCAACGACGGAACTGTTTTTT.

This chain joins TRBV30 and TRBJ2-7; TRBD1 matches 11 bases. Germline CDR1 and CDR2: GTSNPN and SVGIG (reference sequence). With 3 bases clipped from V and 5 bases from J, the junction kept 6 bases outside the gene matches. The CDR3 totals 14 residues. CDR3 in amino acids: CAWSVGQGVDEQYF. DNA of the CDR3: TGTGCCTGGAGCGTGGGACAGGGGGTCGACGAGCAGTACTTC.

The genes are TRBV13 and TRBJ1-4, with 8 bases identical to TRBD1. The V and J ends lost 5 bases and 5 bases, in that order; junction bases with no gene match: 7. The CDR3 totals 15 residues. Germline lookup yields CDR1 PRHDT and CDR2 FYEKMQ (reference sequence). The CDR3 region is CASSIRQGTNEKLFF. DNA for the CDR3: TGTGCCAGCAGCATCCGACAGGGGACAAATGAAAAACTGTTTTTT.

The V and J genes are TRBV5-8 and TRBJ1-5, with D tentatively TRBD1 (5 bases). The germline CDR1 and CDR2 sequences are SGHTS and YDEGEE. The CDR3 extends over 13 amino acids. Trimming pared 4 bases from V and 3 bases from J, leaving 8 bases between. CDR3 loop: CASSGAVNQPQHF. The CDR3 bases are TGTGCCAGCAGCGGGGCCGTCAATCAGCCCCAGCATTTT.

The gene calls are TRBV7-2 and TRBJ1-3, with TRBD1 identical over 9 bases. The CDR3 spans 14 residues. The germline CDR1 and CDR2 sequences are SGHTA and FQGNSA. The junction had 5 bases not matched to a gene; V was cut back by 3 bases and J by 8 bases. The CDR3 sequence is CASSFRTGADTIYF. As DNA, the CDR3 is TGTGCCAGCAGCTTTCGGACAGGGGCGGACACCATATATTTT. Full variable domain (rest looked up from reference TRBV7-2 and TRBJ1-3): GAGVSQSPSNKVTEKGKDVELRCDPISGHTALYWYRQSLGQGLEFLIYFQGNSAPDKSGLPSDRFSAERTGGSVSTLTIQRTQQEDSAVYLCASSFRTGADTIYFGEGSWLTVV.

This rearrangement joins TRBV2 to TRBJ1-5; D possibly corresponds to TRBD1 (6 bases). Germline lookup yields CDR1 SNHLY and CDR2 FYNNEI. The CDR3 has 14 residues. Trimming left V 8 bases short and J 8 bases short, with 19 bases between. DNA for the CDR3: TGTGCCAGCCAAAAGGAACAGGGCTGGGAGCCCCAGCATTTT. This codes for CASQKEQGWEPQHF.

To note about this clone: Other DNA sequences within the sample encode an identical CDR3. The CDR3 here is CASSGSSYNEQFF. CDR3 nucleotides: TGTGCCAGCAGCGGCAGCTCCTACAATGAGCAGTTCTTC. The rearrangement uses TRBV9 and TRBJ2-1; no clear D gene. CDR3 length equals 13 residues. CDR1 and CDR2 from the germline V gene are SGDLS and YYNGEE. Trimming removed 3 bases from V and 0 bases from J, with 4 bases in between.

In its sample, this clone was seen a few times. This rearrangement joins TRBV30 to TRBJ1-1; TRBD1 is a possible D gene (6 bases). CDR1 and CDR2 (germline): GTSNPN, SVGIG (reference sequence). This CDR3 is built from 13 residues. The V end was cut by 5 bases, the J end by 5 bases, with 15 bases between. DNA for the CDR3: TGTGCCTGGGCTACAGGGTTTGTAACTGAAGCTTTCTTT. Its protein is CAWATGFVTEAFF. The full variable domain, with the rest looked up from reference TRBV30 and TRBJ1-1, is SQTIHQWPATLVQPVGSPLSLECTVEGTSNPNLYWYRQAAGRGLQLLFYSVGIGQISSEVPQNLSASRPQDRQFILSSKKLLLSDSGFYLCAWATGFVTEAFFGQGTRLTVV.

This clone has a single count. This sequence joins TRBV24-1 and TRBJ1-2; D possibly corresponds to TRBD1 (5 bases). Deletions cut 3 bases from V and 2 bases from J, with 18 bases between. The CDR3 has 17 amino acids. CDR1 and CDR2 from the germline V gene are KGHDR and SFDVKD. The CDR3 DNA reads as TGTGCCACCAGTGATCTTGTACAGGAGCTACTCAACTATGGCTACACCTTC. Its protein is CATSDLVQELLNYGYTF.

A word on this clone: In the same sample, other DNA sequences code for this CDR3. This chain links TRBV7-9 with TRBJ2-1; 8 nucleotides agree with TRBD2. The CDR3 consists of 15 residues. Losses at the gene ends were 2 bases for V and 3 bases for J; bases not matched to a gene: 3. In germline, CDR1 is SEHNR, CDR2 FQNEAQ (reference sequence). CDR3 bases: TGTGCCAGCAGCTTAACGCGGGGGGTCTACAATGAGCAGTTCTTC. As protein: CASSLTRGVYNEQFF.

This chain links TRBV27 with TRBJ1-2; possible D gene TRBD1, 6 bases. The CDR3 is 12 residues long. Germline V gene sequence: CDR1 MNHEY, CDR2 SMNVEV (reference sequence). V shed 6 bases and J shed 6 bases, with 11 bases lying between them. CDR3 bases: TGTGCCAGCAGGCCACAGGGTGATGGCTACACCTTC. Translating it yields CASRPQGDGYTF.

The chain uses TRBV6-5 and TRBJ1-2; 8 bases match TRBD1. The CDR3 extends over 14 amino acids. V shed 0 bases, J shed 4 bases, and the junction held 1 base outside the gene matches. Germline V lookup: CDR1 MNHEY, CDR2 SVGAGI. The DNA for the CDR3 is TGTGCCAGCAGTTACTCAGACAGGGGCTATGGCTACACCTTC. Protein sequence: CASSYSDRGYGYTF.

In DNA, the CDR3 is TGTGCCAGCAGCCCCTCCGTCGAAGCTTTCTTT. This sequence encodes CASSPSVEAFF. The chain joins TRBV7-9 to TRBJ1-1; D is undetermined. CDR3 length: 11 amino acids. CDR1 is SEHNR and CDR2 is FQNEAQ in the germline V gene (reference sequence). The V gene lost 5 bases and the J gene lost 8 bases, with 9 bases spanning the gap.

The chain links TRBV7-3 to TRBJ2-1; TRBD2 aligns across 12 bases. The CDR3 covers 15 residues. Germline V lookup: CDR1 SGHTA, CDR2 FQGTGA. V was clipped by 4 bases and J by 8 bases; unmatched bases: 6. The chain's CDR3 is CASSSSSGGAYEQFF. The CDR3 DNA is TGTGCCAGCAGCTCGTCTAGCGGGGGGGCCTATGAGCAGTTCTTC.

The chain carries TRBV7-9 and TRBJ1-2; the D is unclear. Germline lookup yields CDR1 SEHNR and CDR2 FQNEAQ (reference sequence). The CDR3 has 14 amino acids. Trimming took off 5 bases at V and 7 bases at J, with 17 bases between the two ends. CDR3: CASSPPGRLGGYTF. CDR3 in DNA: TGTGCCAGCAGCCCACCGGGGAGATTGGGTGGCTACACCTTC.

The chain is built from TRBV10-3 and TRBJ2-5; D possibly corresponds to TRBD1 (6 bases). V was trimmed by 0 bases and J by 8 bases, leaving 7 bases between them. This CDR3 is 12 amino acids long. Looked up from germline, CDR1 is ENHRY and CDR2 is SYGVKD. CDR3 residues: CAISESDSTQYF. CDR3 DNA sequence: TGTGCCATCAGTGAGTCGGACAGTACCCAGTACTTC.

CDR3 nucleotide sequence: TGTGCCAGCAGCACAACCGGGACAGGGATCACTGAAGCTTTCTTT. Its protein is CASSTTGTGITEAFF. This chain links TRBV7-8 with TRBJ1-1; TRBD1 aligns across 9 bases. The V and J ends lost 5 bases and 4 bases, in that order; junction bases with no gene match: 8. This CDR3 has 15 residues. Germline values: CDR1 SGHVS, CDR2 FQNEAQ.

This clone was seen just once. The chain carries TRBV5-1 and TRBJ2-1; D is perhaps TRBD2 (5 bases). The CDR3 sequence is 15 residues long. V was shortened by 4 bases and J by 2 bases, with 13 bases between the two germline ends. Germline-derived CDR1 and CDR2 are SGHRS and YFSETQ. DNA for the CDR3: TGCGCCAGCAGCATGGCGCGGGTGCCCTACAATGAGCAGTTCTTC. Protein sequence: CASSMARVPYNEQFF.

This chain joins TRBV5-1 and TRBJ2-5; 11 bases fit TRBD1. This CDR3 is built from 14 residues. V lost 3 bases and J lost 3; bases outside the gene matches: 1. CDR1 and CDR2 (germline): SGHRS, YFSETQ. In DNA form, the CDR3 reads TGCGCCAGCAGCTGGGGACAGGGGGAAGAGACCCAGTACTTC. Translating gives CASSWGQGEETQYF.

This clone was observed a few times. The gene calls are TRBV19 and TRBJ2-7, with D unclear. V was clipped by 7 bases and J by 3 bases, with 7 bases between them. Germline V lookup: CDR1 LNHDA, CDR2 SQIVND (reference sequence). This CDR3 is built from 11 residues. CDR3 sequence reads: CASTRGYEQYF. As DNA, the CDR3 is TGTGCCAGTACCCGAGGCTACGAGCAGTACTTC.

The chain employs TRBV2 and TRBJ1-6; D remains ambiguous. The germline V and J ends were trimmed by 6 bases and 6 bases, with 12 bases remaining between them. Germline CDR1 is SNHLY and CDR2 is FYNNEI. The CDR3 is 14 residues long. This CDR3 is CASRAEGPNSPLHF. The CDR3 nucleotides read TGTGCCAGCAGAGCCGAGGGTCCTAATTCACCCCTCCACTTT.